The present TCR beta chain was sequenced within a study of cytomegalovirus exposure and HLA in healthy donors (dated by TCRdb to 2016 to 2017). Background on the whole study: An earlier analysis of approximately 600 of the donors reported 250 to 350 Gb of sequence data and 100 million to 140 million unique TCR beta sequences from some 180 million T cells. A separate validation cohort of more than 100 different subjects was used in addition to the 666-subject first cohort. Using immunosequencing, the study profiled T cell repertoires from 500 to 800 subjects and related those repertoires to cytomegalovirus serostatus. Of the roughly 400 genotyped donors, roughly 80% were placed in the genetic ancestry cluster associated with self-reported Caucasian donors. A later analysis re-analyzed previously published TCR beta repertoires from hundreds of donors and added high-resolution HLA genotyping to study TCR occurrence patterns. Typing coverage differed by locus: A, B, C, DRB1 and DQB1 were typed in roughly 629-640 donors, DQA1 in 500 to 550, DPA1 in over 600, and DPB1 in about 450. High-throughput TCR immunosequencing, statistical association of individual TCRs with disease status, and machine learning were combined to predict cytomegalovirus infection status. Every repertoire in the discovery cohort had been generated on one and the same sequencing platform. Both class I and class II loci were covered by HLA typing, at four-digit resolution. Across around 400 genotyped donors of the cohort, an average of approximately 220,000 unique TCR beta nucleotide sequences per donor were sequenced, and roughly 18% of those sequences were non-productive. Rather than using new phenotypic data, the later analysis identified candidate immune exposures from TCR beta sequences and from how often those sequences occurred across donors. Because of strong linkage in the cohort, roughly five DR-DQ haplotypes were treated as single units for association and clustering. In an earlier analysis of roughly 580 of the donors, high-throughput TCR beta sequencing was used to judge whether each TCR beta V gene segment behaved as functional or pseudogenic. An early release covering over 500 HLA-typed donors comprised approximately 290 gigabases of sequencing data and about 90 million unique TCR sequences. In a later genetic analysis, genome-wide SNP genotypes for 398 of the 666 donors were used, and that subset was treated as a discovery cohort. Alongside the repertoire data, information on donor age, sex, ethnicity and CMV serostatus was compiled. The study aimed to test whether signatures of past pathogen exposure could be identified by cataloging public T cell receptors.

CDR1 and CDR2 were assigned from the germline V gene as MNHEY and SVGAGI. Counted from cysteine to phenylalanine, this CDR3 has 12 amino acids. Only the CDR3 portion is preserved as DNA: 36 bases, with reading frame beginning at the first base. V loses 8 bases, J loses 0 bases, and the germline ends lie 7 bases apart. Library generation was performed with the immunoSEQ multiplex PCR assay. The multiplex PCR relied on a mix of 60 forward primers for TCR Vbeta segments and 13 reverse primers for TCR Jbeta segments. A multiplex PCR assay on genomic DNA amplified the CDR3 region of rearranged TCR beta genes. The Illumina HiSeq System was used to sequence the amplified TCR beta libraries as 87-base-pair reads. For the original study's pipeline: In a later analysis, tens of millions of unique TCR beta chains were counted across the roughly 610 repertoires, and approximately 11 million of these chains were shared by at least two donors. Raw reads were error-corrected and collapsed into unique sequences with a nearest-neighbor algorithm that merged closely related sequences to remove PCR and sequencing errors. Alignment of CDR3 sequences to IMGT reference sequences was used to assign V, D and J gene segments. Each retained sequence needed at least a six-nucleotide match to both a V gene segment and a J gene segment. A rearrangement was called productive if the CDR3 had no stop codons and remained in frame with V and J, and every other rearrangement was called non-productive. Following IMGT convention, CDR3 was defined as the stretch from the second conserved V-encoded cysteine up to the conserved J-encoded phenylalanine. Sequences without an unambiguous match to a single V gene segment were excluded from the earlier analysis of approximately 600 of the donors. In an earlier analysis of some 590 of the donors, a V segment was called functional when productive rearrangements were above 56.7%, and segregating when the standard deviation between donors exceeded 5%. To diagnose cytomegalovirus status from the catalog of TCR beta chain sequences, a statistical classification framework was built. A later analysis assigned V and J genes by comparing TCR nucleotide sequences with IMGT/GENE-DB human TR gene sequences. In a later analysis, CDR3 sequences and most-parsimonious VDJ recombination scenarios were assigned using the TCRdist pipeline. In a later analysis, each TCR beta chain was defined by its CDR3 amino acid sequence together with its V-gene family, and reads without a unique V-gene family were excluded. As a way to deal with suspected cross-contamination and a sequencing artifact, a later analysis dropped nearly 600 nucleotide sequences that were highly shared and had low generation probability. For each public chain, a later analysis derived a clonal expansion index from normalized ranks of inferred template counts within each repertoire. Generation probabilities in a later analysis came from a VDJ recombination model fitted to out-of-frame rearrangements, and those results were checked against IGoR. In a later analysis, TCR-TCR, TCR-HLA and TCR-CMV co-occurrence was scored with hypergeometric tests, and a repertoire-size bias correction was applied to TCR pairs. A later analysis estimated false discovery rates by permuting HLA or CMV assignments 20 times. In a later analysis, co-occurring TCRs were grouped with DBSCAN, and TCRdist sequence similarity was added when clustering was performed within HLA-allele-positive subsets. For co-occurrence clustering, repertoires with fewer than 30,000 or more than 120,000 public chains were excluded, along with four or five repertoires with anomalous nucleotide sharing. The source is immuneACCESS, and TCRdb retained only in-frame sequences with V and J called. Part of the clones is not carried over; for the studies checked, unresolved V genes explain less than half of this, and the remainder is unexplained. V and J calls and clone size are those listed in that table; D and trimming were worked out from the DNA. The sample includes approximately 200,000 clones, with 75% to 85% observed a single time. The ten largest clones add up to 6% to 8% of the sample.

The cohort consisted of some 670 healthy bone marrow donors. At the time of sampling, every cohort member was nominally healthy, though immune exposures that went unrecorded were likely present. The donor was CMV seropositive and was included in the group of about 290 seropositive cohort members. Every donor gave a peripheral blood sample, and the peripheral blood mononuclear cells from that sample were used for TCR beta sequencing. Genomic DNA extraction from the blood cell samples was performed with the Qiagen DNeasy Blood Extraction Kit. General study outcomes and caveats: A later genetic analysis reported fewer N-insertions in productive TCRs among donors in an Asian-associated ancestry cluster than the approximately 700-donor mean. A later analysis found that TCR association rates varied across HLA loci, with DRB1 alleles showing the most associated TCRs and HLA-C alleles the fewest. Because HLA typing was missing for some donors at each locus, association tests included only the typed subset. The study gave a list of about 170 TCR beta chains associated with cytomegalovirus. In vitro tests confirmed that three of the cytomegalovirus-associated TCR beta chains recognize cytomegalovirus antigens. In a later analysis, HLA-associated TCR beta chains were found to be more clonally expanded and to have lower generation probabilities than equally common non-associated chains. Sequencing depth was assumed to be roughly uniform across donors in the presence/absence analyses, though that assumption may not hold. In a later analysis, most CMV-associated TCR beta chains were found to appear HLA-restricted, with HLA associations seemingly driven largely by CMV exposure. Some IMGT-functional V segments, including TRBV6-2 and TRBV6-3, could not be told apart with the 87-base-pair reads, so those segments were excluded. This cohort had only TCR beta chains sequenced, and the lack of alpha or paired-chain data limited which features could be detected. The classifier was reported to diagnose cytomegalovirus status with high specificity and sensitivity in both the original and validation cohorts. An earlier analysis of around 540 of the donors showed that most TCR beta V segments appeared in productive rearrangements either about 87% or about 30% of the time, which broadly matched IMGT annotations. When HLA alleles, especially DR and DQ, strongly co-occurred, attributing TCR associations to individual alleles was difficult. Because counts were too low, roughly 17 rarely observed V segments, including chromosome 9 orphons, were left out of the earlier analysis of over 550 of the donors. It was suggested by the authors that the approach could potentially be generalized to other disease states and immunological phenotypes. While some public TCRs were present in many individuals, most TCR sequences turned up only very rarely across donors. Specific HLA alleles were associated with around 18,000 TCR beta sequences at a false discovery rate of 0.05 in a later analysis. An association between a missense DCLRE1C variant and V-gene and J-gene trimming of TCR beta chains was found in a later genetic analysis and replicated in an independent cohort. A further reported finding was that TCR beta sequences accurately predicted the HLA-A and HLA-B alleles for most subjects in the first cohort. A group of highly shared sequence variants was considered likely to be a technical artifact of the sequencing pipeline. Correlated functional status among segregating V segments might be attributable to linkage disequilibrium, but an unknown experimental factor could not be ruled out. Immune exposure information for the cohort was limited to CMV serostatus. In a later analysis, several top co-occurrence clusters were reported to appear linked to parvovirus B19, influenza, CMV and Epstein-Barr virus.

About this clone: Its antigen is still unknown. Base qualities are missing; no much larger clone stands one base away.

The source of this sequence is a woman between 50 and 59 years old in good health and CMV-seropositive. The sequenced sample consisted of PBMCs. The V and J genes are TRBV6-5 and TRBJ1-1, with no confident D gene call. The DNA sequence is TGTGCCAGCGAAGGAGTGAACACTGAAGCTTTCTTT. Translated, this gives CASEGVNTEAFF.